Listed below are T cell receptor beta chains from one sample, sequenced in a study of cytomegalovirus exposure and HLA in healthy donors. Sequencing used immunoSEQ multiplex PCR; TCRdb keeps in-frame clones, though not all of them. The sample table sets out approximately 180,000 clones. What was sequenced was PBMCs. These receptors originate from a man aged 30-40 years in good health and CMV-seronegative. Both conserved end residues are part of each CDR3. The D gene is left open where the match is weak.

v_gene	d_gene	j_gene	CDR3aa	CDR3nt
TRBV5-1	.	TRBJ1-2	CASIPGRVSYSDGYTF	TGCGCCAGCATCCCCGGGAGAGTGAGTTATTCCGATGGCTACACCTTC
TRBV11-3	.	TRBJ2-7	CASSSRDSAYEQYF	TGTGCCAGCAGCTCCCGGGACTCAGCCTACGAGCAGTACTTC
TRBV23-1	.	TRBJ1-1	CASTQRGWGRDLMNTEAFF	TGCGCCAGCACCCAAAGAGGCTGGGGGCGAGATCTAATGAACACTGAAGCTTTCTTT
TRBV6-6	.	TRBJ2-7	CASSYVSGEVYEQYF	TGTGCCAGCAGTTACGTCTCCGGGGAGGTTTACGAGCAGTACTTC
TRBV5-1	.	TRBJ2-5	CASTLRGNQETQYF	TGCGCCAGCACCCTGAGGGGGAACCAAGAGACCCAGTACTTC
TRBV18	.	TRBJ1-5	CASSAGGNQPQHF	TGTGCCAGCTCAGCGGGGGGCAATCAGCCCCAGCATTTT
TRBV9	TRBD1	TRBJ2-7	CASSRTGGISYEQYF	TGTGCCAGCAGCAGGACAGGGGGTATCTCCTACGAGCAGTACTTC
TRBV5-6	TRBD1	TRBJ2-2	CASSIQGAAGELFF	TGTGCCAGCAGTATACAGGGGGCCGCCGGGGAGCTGTTTTTT
TRBV28	TRBD1	TRBJ2-7	CASSTPGTASYEQYF	TGTGCCAGCAGTACTCCCGGGACAGCCTCCTACGAGCAGTACTTC
TRBV5-1	TRBD2	TRBJ2-2	CASSLAAGANTGELFF	TGCGCCAGCAGCTTGGCGGCGGGAGCGAACACCGGGGAGCTGTTTTTT
TRBV10-1	TRBD2	TRBJ2-7	CASSEFLAGGPPEQYF	TGCGCCAGCAGTGAATTTCTAGCGGGAGGGCCCCCCGAGCAGTACTTC
TRBV6-5	.	TRBJ1-1	CASIENTEAFF	TGTGCCAGCATAGAGAATACTGAAGCTTTCTTT
TRBV7-2	.	TRBJ2-7	CASSYGGTVEQYF	TGTGCCAGCAGCTACGGAGGGACAGTCGAGCAGTACTTC
TRBV30	TRBD1	TRBJ1-2	CAWSGWTGTGIAGYTF	TGTGCCTGGAGTGGATGGACAGGGACGGGGATTGCTGGCTACACCTTC
TRBV5-4	TRBD2	TRBJ2-5	CASSFPGTRRETQYF	TGTGCCAGCAGCTTCCCCGGGACTAGACGAGAGACCCAGTACTTC
TRBV27	.	TRBJ1-2	CASSLGWQNYGYTF	TGTGCCAGCAGTTTAGGTTGGCAGAACTATGGCTACACCTTC
TRBV29-1	TRBD1	TRBJ2-7	CSVEDRPYEQYF	TGCAGCGTTGAGGACAGGCCCTACGAGCAGTACTTC
TRBV10-3	TRBD1	TRBJ1-2	CAISGTGRGGYTF	TGTGCCATCAGTGGGACAGGGCGGGGTGGCTACACCTTC
TRBV9	TRBD2	TRBJ2-1	CASSVVGGGASSYNEQFF	TGTGCCAGCAGCGTAGTGGGCGGGGGGGCGAGCTCCTACAATGAGCAGTTCTTC
TRBV28	TRBD1	TRBJ1-4	CASSLTGFATNVEKLFF	TGTGCCAGCAGTCTGACAGGGTTTGCAACTAATGTTGAAAAACTGTTTTTT
TRBV5-1	TRBD1	TRBJ2-2	CASSPRGPDTGELFF	TGCGCCAGCAGCCCCAGGGGGCCTGACACCGGGGAGCTGTTTTTT
TRBV7-8	.	TRBJ2-7	CASSLVTATIPYEQYF	TGTGCCAGCAGCTTAGTGACAGCCACTATTCCCTACGAGCAGTACTTC
TRBV7-2	.	TRBJ1-3	CASSLDTSAAGNTIYF	TGTGCCAGCAGCTTGGATACGTCGGCGGCTGGAAACACCATATATTTT
TRBV30	TRBD1	TRBJ1-5	CAWRGQGGNQPQHF	TGTGCCTGGAGAGGGCAGGGGGGCAATCAGCCCCAGCATTTT
TRBV7-3	.	TRBJ2-3	CASSLTPGVSDTQYF	TGTGCCAGCAGCTTAACGCCAGGGGTGTCAGATACGCAGTATTTT
TRBV11-2	.	TRBJ1-3	CASSFTVGSGNTIYF	TGTGCCAGCAGCTTTACGGTCGGCTCTGGAAACACCATATATTTT
TRBV10-2	.	TRBJ2-7	CASSPFRSLGGYEQYF	TGCGCCAGCAGTCCCTTCCGGTCCCTGGGAGGCTACGAGCAGTACTTC
TRBV7-3	.	TRBJ1-1	CASSSSGTQKGNTEAFF	TGTGCCAGCAGCTCCTCCGGGACACAAAAAGGGAACACTGAAGCTTTCTTT
TRBV30	.	TRBJ1-5	CAWAGGIDSNQPQHF	TGTGCCTGGGCCGGAGGGATAGATAGCAATCAGCCCCAGCATTTT
TRBV9	.	TRBJ2-7	CASSVAGLAYEQYF	TGTGCCAGCAGCGTAGCCGGCCTAGCCTACGAGCAGTACTTC
TRBV11-2	.	TRBJ2-7	CASSLTPSRYEQYF	TGTGCCAGCAGCTTAACGCCGTCGAGGTACGAGCAGTACTTC
TRBV9	TRBD2	TRBJ2-7	CASSVGASGTYEQYF	TGTGCCAGCAGCGTAGGTGCTAGCGGAACCTACGAGCAGTACTTC
TRBV30	.	TRBJ1-1	CAWSVRGRGTEAFF	TGTGCCTGGAGTGTACGCGGAAGAGGGACTGAAGCTTTCTTT
TRBV5-1	.	TRBJ1-1	CASSPGTLNTEAFF	TGCGCCAGCAGCCCCGGGACATTGAACACTGAAGCTTTCTTT
TRBV20-1	.	TRBJ2-7	CSAMITNEQYF	TGCAGTGCGATGATTACTAACGAGCAGTACTTC
TRBV18	.	TRBJ2-3	CASSSGPDSTDTQYF	TGTGCCAGCTCATCTGGGCCAGATAGCACAGATACGCAGTATTTT
TRBV7-9	.	TRBJ2-1	CASPRIGSSYNEQFF	TGTGCCAGCCCCCGTATCGGTAGCTCCTACAATGAGCAGTTCTTC
TRBV30	TRBD1	TRBJ2-2	CAWSVRQGVPGELFF	TGTGCCTGGAGTGTACGCCAGGGGGTTCCCGGGGAGCTGTTTTTT
TRBV7-2	TRBD1	TRBJ2-5	CASSLGRRGQETQYF	TGTGCCAGCAGCTTAGGTCGCAGGGGGCAAGAGACCCAGTACTTC
TRBV19	.	TRBJ1-3	CASSKTGQISGNTIYF	TGTGCCAGTAGTAAGACCGGACAGATCTCTGGAAACACCATATATTTT
TRBV6-5	.	TRBJ2-6	CASSYSTGGGANVLTF	TGTGCCAGCAGTTACTCGACTGGTGGTGGGGCCAACGTCCTGACTTTC